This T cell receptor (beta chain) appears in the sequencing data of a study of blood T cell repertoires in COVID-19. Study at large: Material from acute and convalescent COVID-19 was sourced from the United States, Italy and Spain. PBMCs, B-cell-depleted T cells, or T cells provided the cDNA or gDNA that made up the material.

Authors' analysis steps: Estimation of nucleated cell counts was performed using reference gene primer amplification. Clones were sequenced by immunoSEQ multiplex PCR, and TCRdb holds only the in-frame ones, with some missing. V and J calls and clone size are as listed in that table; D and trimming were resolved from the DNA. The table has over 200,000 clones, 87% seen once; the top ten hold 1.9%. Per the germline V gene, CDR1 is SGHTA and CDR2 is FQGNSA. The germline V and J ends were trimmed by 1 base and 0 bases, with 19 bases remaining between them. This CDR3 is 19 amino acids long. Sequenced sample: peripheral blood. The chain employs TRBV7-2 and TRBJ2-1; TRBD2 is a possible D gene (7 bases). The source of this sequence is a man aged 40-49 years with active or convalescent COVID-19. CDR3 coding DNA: TGTGCCAGCAGCTTAGTTGGGGGGGGCTTTTCGGACTCCTACAATGAGCAGTTCTTC. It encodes CASSLVGGGFSDSYNEQFF.